This T cell receptor (beta chain) was retrieved from a study of blood T cell repertoires in COVID-19. Study-wide context: Sample material is recorded as cDNA or gDNA derived from T cells, B-cell-depleted T cells, or PBMCs.

Data came from immunoSEQ multiplex PCR; TCRdb stores just in-frame clones and leaves some out. The data hold about 59,000 clones, with 70% to 80% observed a single time. The CDR3 sequence is 14 residues long. Germline CDR1 MNHEY, CDR2 SVGAGI. Trimming removed 0 bases at V and 0 bases at J, with 5 bases between. This chain links TRBV6-5 with TRBJ1-1; D gene unclear. This clonotype was sampled from a human donor in a cohort sampled during active COVID-19. Sequencing input: peripheral blood. The CDR3 loop reads CASSYSEMNTEAFF. In DNA form, the CDR3 reads TGTGCCAGCAGTTACTCGGAGATGAACACTGAAGCTTTCTTT.